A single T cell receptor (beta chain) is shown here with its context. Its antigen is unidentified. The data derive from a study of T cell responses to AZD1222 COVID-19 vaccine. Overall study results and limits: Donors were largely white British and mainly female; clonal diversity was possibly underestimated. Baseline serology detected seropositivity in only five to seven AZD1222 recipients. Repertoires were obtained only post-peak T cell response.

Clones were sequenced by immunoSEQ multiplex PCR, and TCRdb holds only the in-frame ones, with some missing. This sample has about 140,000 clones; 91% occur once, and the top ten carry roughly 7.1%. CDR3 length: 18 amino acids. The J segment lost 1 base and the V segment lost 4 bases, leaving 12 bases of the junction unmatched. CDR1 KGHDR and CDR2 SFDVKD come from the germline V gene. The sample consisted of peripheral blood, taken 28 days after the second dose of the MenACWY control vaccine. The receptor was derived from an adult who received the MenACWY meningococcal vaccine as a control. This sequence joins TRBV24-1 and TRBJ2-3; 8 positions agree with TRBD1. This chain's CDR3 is CATSDPGDRRQGTDTQYF. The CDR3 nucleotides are TGTGCCACCAGTGACCCCGGGGACAGGAGACAAGGCACAGATACGCAGTATTTT.